The sequence of this T cell receptor beta chain was determined in a study of blood T cell repertoires in COVID-19. For the study at large: T cells, B-cell-depleted T cells, or PBMCs supplied cDNA or gDNA.

Using immunoSEQ multiplex PCR, the repertoire was profiled, and TCRdb retains in-frame clones only, with some absent. Of approximately 62,000 clones in the sample, about 87% are singletons; the top ten hold over 1.2%. Remarks on this clone: At one end the junction does not follow the germline gene, possibly because of a read error.

The sample taken for sequencing was peripheral blood. The TCR comes from a man in his 60s with acute or convalescent COVID-19.

In nucleotides, the CDR3 is TGTGCCGGCAGCCAAGACCGGGGGGTGAGCGAGCAGTACTTC. It encodes CAGSQDRGVSEQYF. This chain joins TRBV3-1 (or the pseudogene TRBV3-2) and TRBJ2-7, with TRBD2 identical over 7 bases. Looked up from germline, CDR1 is LGHDT and CDR2 is YNNKEL (reference sequence). This CDR3 contains 14 residues.